This T cell receptor (beta chain) came from a study of T-cell memory formation after mild COVID-19. TCRdb ran MiXCR on the 5' RACE reads and lists one entry per CDR3 protein. The table has some 54,000 distinct CDR3 sequences, 9.5% seen once. V shed 9 bases and J 3 bases; nucleotides not matched to a gene: 13. The length of the CDR3 is 15 residues. Germline CDR1 reads SGHTA; CDR2 reads FQGTGA. The rearrangement uses TRBV7-3 and TRBJ2-7; TRBD2 matches 8 bases. The receptor comes from a young man who had mild COVID-19 (a few samples of this study predate the infection). Cell type and time point are not known. The sequenced sample consisted of PBMCs or a T cell subset sorted from them (not recorded which). CDR3: CARCPRRRGDYEQYV. The CDR3 DNA is TGTGCCAGATGCCCCCGGAGGCGGGGGGACTACGAGCAGTACGTC.